A single sample gave rise to the 2 T cell receptor beta chains below, sequenced in a study of T cell responses to AZD1222 COVID-19 vaccine. Profiling relied on immunoSEQ multiplex PCR, and the TCRdb table lists in-frame clones only, not all of them. The sample shows about 120,000 clones, about 90% of them seen only once. The sequencing here drew on peripheral blood, taken on day 0 of AZD1222 vaccination. These receptors were taken from an adult in good health.

This clone occurred a few times. J is TRBJ2-2 and V is TRBV23-1; 8 bases match TRBD1. TRBV23-1 is noted as an ORF with a role that remains uncertain. The V segment lost 9 bases and the J segment 0 bases; nucleotides outside the gene matches: 3. The CDR3 contains 14 residues. The CDR3 region is CARAQGANTGELFF. The CDR3 bases are TGCGCCAGGGCACAGGGGGCGAACACCGGGGAGCTGTTTTTT.

The chain joins TRBV27 to TRBJ1-2; 7 nucleotides line up with TRBD1. This CDR3 contains 15 residues. CDR1 is MNHEY, CDR2 SMNVEV, per germline (reference sequence). V was pared by 5 bases and J by 4 bases, with 10 bases of the junction left unmatched. The CDR3: CASSQGTETPYGYTF. The CDR3 region has the DNA TGTGCCAGCAGTCAAGGGACAGAGACTCCCTATGGCTACACCTTC.